This T cell receptor (beta chain) was found in a study of cytomegalovirus exposure and HLA in healthy donors. From germline, CDR1 is MNHNS and CDR2 SASEGT. This CDR3 comprises 13 residues. Trimming removed 5 bases at V and 6 bases at J, with 10 bases between. Donors were drawn from the approximately 120-subject validation cohort, separate from the approximately 700-subject first cohort. Study outcomes and limitations: With high specificity and sensitivity, the classifier reportedly diagnosed cytomegalovirus status. Most sequenced TCRs were rare (though some public TCRs occurred in many donors). The authors confirmed in vitro that three CMV-associated chains were specific for CMV antigens.

Concerning this clone itself: Its cognate antigen is unknown.

The assay was immunoSEQ multiplex PCR, and TCRdb's table has in-frame clones only and misses some. The table has 150,000 or so clones, 80% to 90% seen once. This chain uses TRBV6-1 with TRBJ2-2; D might be TRBD1 (5 bases). The receptor comes from a woman aged 25-40 years in good health and CMV-seronegative. Input material: PBMCs. The CDR3 region is CASSTGAAGELFF. Written as DNA, the CDR3 is TGTGCCAGCAGTACAGGCGCCGCCGGGGAGCTGTTTTTT.